This TCR beta chain was documented in a study of T cells in Graves' hyperthyroidism and ophthalmopathy. Uncontrolled infection, other autoimmune disease, pregnancy or lactation excluded patients. Each diagnosis was grounded in clinical symptoms, serum thyroxine and TRAb, thyroid ultrasound, and orbital computed tomography. On this clonotype: Its antigen is currently unknown.

The CDR3 extends over 17 amino acids. The V and J ends lost 0 bases and 1 base, in that order; junction bases with no gene match: 7. Germline CDR1 and CDR2: SGDLS and YYNGEE. RNA transcripts gave rise to amplified TCR beta CDR3 regions. A set of HTBI primers served as the primers for a first-round RT-PCR of the TCR CDR3. TCRdb used MiXCR to reprocess the multiplex PCR reads, holding one entry per CDR3 protein. Of 500,000 to 650,000 distinct CDR3 sequences in the sample, about 14% were seen once. Study results and limitations: Most expanded thyroid clonotypes above 0.001 recurred in blood.

The chain combines TRBV9 with TRBJ2-5, with TRBD2 matching over 9 bases. This TCR came from a woman aged 45-60 years with Graves' ophthalmopathy. The material sequenced was blood. The CDR3: CASSVVGSGRTQETQYF. The CDR3 nucleotides are TGTGCCAGCAGCGTAGTGGGGAGCGGGAGGACCCAAGAGACCCAGTACTTC. The complete variable domain, with remaining parts taken from reference TRBV9 and TRBJ2-5, reads DSGVTQTPKHLITATGQRVTLRCSPRSGDLSVYWYQQSLDQGLQFLIQYYNGEERAKGNILERFSAQQFPDLHSELNLSSLELGDSALYFCASSVVGSGRTQETQYFGPGTRLLVL.